This T cell receptor (beta chain) is drawn from a study of T cells after yellow fever vaccination. Across the study: Preparing low-cell-number fractions relied on SMART-Seq v4 Ultra Low Input.

TCRdb ran MiXCR on the 5' RACE reads and lists one entry per CDR3 protein. Counted here are about 130,000 distinct CDR3 sequences, under 8.5% occurring once; the ten biggest clones make up 2.5%. Findings of the study overall: Once the booster was given, most primary-vaccination clones reappeared, at just under 98% for CD4 and more than 85% for CD8.

Germline-derived CDR1 and CDR2 are SGHTA and FQGNSA. V shed 5 bases and J shed 6 bases, with 11 bases lying between them. CDR3 size: 13 residues. This clonotype was seen at least ten times. The antigen remains unidentified. The chain joins TRBV7-2 to TRBJ1-5; D is unresolved. This TCR was recovered from a man aged 18 to 30 who received the YFV17D yellow fever vaccine. Material: CD4+ T cells sorted from PBMCs, obtained more than 8 days after the first yellow fever vaccination. CDR3 protein: CASSRMGSQPQHF. The CDR3 region has the DNA TGTGCCAGCAGCCGAATGGGGTCTCAGCCCCAGCATTTT. The entire variable domain, with the rest obtained from reference TRBV7-2 and TRBJ1-5, is as follows: GAGVSQSPSNKVTEKGKDVELRCDPISGHTALYWYRQSLGQGLEFLIYFQGNSAPDKSGLPSDRFSAERTGGSVSTLTIQRTQQEDSAVYLCASSRMGSQPQHFGDGTRLSIL.